These 8 T cell receptor beta chains were sequenced from one sample in a study of cytomegalovirus exposure and HLA in healthy donors (dated 2017 in TCRdb). The library came from the immunoSEQ multiplex PCR assay. The multiplex PCR relied on a mix of 60 forward primers for TCR Vbeta segments and 13 reverse primers for TCR Jbeta segments. In TCRdb, the immuneACCESS table is reduced to in-frame sequences with V and J assigned. These tables do not hold every clone; where another copy was compared, an unresolved V gene accounts for under half, and the others remain unexplained. The sample has about 200,000 clones on record, around 77% of them singletons. The ten largest make up roughly 3% of the sample. Material for sequencing was PBMCs. These TCRs come from a woman in her twenties or thirties in good health and CMV-seronegative.

V and J are TRBV5-6 and TRBJ2-5; tentatively, D is TRBD2 (5 bases). CDR1 is SGHDT, CDR2 YYEEEE, per germline. Trimming cost V 10 bases and J 4 bases, with 17 bases left between them. The CDR3 consists of 13 residues. The CDR3 DNA reads TGTGCCGGCTCCCGTAGGAGCGGAGAGACCCAGTACTTC. Residues: CAGSRRSGETQYF.

Comment on this clone: The same CDR3 is also encoded by other DNA sequences in this sample. The J gene is TRBJ2-2, the V gene TRBV2; 11 bases are a match to TRBD2. Germline CDR1 is SNHLY and CDR2 is FYNNEI. Losses at the gene ends were 6 bases for V and 4 bases for J; bases not matched to a gene: 4. The CDR3 is made up of 15 amino acids. DNA of the CDR3: TGTGCCAGCAGCCTAGCGGGGGGACTCACCGGGGAGCTGTTTTTT. It encodes CASSLAGGLTGELFF.

The chain joins TRBV5-1 to TRBJ2-3; TRBD2 matches at 12 bases. Germline lookup yields CDR1 SGHRS and CDR2 YFSETQ. Trimming removed 4 bases from V and 5 bases from J; junction bases left unmatched: 8. The CDR3 is 16 amino acids. Here the CDR3 DNA reads TGCGCCAGCAGCCATAGGTCGGGACTAGCGGGAGATACGCAGTATTTT. As protein: CASSHRSGLAGDTQYF.

This clone was detected a few times. This rearrangement joins TRBV5-1 to TRBJ1-4; D is unresolved. Per germline, CDR1 SGHRS and CDR2 YFSETQ. V dropped 0 bases and J dropped 4 bases, with 4 bases sitting between them. The CDR3 sequence is 13 residues long. The CDR3 region has the DNA TGCGCCAGCAGCTTGGGCGTTAATGAAAAACTGTTTTTT. Translated: CASSLGVNEKLFF.

This chain joins TRBV6-1 and TRBJ2-3, with 12 bases matching TRBD2. The V segment lost 3 bases and the J segment 2 bases; nucleotides outside the gene matches: 3. Germline CDR1 reads MNHNS; CDR2 reads SASEGT. The CDR3 spans 16 residues. The CDR3 protein is CASSERLAGVTDTQYF. Written as DNA, the CDR3 is TGTGCCAGCAGTGAGAGACTAGCGGGGGTCACAGATACGCAGTATTTT.

The V and J genes are TRBV12-2 and TRBJ2-1; no DNA check was done on the table's D call, TRBD2. TRBV12-2 is deemed a pseudogene. There are 17 residues in the CDR3. CDR3 in amino acids: CASRLEVLAGGLGEQFF. The CDR3 nucleotides are TGTGCAAGTCGCTTAGAGGTACTAGCGGGGGGGCTAGGTGAGCAGTTCTTC.

The chain recombines TRBV6-1 with TRBJ1-4, with 7 bases matching TRBD1. The V segment lost 2 bases and the J segment 2 bases; nucleotides outside the gene matches: 2. This CDR3 region has 15 residues. Germline V lookup: CDR1 MNHNS, CDR2 SASEGT. CDR3 DNA: TGTGCCAGCAGTGAAAACAGGGGCACTAATGAAAAACTGTTTTTT. It encodes CASSENRGTNEKLFF.

This chain uses TRBV14 with TRBJ2-6; TRBD1 is a possible D gene (5 bases). CDR1 is SGHDN and CDR2 is FVKESK in the germline V gene. The ends were cut back, 4 bases at V and 4 bases at J, with 14 bases in the middle. The CDR3 totals 16 residues. The CDR3 loop is CASSLRRVTGANVLTF. In DNA, the CDR3 is TGTGCCAGCAGCCTCCGCAGGGTCACGGGGGCCAACGTCCTGACTTTC.